Below are 24 T cell receptor beta chains sequenced from a single sample in a study of blood T cell repertoires in COVID-19. Only in-frame clones appear in the TCRdb table, and some are missing; sequencing was by immunoSEQ multiplex PCR. The sample records fewer than 85,000 clones, roughly 80% being singletons. The sequencing sample was made of peripheral blood. These receptors all stem from a woman of 80 years or more with active or convalescent COVID-19.

V is TRBV11-3 and J is TRBJ1-4, with a tentative D call TRBD1 (6 bases). CDR3 size: 15 residues. Trimming pared 6 bases from V and 3 bases from J, leaving 14 bases between. CDR1 is SGHNT and CDR2 is YENEEA in the germline V gene. CDR3 protein: CASRRLGAANEKLFF. The CDR3 DNA sequence: TGTGCCAGCAGACGATTGGGGGCGGCTAATGAAAAACTGTTTTTT. Using reference TRBV11-3 and TRBJ1-4 for the parts outside the CDR3, the full variable domain is EAGVVQSPRYKIIEKKQPVAFWCNPISGHNTLYWYLQNLGQGPELLIRYENEEAVDDSQLPKDRFSAERLKGVDSTLKIQPAELGDSAVYLCASRRLGAANEKLFFGSGTQLSVL.

The CDR3 loop is CASSIDSKDTQYF. CDR3 in DNA: TGTGCCAGTAGTATAGACTCTAAAGATACGCAGTATTTT. This sequence joins TRBV19 and TRBJ2-3; D is unclear. V was cut by 0 bases and J by 5 bases, with 6 bases left in between. The germline CDR1 and CDR2 sequences are LNHDA and SQIVND (reference sequence). This CDR3 comprises 13 residues.

The genes are TRBV9 and TRBJ1-2; D remains unclear. CDR1 is SGDLS and CDR2 is YYNGEE in the germline V gene. With 2 bases removed from V and 3 bases from J, the gap between germline ends came to 11 bases. The CDR3 consists of 14 residues. DNA for the CDR3: TGTGCCAGCAGCGTTGATTGGTCAGACTATGGCTACACCTTC. This encodes CASSVDWSDYGYTF.

V and J are TRBV3-1 (or the pseudogene TRBV3-2) and TRBJ2-7, with 9 bases identical to TRBD1. The CDR3 covers 16 residues. Trimming took 0 bases from V and 4 from J; bases not matched to a gene: 7. The germline gives CDR1 LGHDT, CDR2 YNNKEL (reference sequence). The CDR3 DNA reads as TGTGCCAGCAGCCAAGAGGGACAGGGAGTAGGATACGAGCAGTACTTC. Translating it yields CASSQEGQGVGYEQYF.

The chain carries TRBV7-3 and TRBJ1-5; D remains unclear. Trimming removed 4 bases from V and 2 bases from J, with 12 bases in between. Germline CDR1 reads SGHTA; CDR2 reads FQGTGA. CDR3 length: 15 residues. Here the CDR3 reads CASSSNGRGNQPQHF. The CDR3 DNA reads as TGTGCCAGCAGCTCAAATGGGAGGGGCAATCAGCCCCAGCATTTT.

This clone was seen just once. V usage is TRBV19 and J usage is TRBJ1-4, with 7 bases fitting TRBD1. This CDR3 has 15 residues. Germline assignment: CDR1 LNHDA and CDR2 SQIVND (reference sequence). V shed 0 bases and J 3 bases; nucleotides not matched to a gene: 1. The CDR3 sequence: CASSIEGTANEKLFF. CDR3 in DNA: TGTGCCAGTAGTATAGAGGGGACAGCTAATGAAAAACTGTTTTTT.

This clone was seen once. The rearrangement joins TRBV6-2 or TRBV6-3 to TRBJ2-6; no clear D gene. In germline, CDR1 is MNHEY, CDR2 SVGEGT. The CDR3 is made up of 19 amino acids. V lost 2 bases, J lost 0 bases, and 17 bases lay in between. The CDR3 sequence is CASSYPPSEVTSGANVLTF. In nucleotides, the CDR3 is TGTGCCAGCAGTTACCCCCCCTCTGAGGTTACCTCTGGGGCCAACGTCCTGACTTTC.

The chain uses TRBV19 and TRBJ1-5; D gene uncertain. V gave up 5 bases and J gave up 8 bases, with 13 bases separating them. CDR1 and CDR2 (germline): LNHDA, SQIVND (reference sequence). The CDR3 is made up of 13 amino acids. CDR3 region: CASSSRGLEPQHF. DNA of the CDR3: TGTGCCAGTAGTTCCCGAGGACTTGAGCCCCAGCATTTT.

This clone qualifies as medium-sized. V and J are TRBV7-2 and TRBJ2-1, with D hard to call. The V gene lost 1 base and the J gene lost 6 bases, with 7 bases spanning the gap. The CDR3 covers 13 residues. From germline, CDR1 is SGHTA and CDR2 FQGNSA. The CDR3 sequence: CASSLGALNEQFF. The CDR3 nucleotides read TGTGCCAGCAGCTTAGGGGCCCTCAATGAGCAGTTCTTC.

The chain links TRBV2 to TRBJ2-1; D ambiguous. CDR3 size: 12 residues. Germline loops: CDR1 SNHLY, CDR2 FYNNEI. V was pared by 6 bases and J by 5 bases, with 8 bases between. DNA for the CDR3: TGTGCCAGCAGGGTAGATCACAATGAGCAGTTCTTC. It yields the protein CASRVDHNEQFF.

V usage is TRBV6-2 or TRBV6-3 and J usage is TRBJ1-5; 7 nucleotides match TRBD1. The length of the CDR3 is 14 residues. The J segment lost 10 bases and the V segment lost 5 bases, leaving 11 bases of the junction unmatched. Germline V gene lookup returns CDR1 MNHEY and CDR2 SVGEGT. The CDR3 region is CASSLDAGGRPQHF. The CDR3, as DNA: TGTGCCAGCAGTCTCGACGCAGGGGGTCGACCCCAGCATTTT.

The genes are TRBV7-2 and TRBJ2-7; 7 bases fit TRBD1. The germline V gene has CDR1 SGHTA and CDR2 FQGNSA. Trimming cost V 5 bases and J 6 bases; bases outside gene matches: 7. CDR3 length equals 13 residues. The CDR3 loop is CASSAQQGSEQYF. Written as DNA, the CDR3 is TGTGCCAGCAGCGCACAACAGGGGTCCGAGCAGTACTTC.

This sequence joins TRBV12-3 or TRBV12-4 and TRBJ1-6; TRBD1 aligns across 8 bases. The CDR3 loop spans 13 amino acids. V shed 5 bases, J shed 10 bases, and the junction held 4 bases outside the gene matches. CDR3 DNA sequence: TGTGCCAGCAGTCCAGGGGGCAACTCACCCCTCCACTTT. This sequence encodes CASSPGGNSPLHF.

This chain joins TRBV4-3 and TRBJ2-3, with no clear D. The CDR3 sequence is 15 residues long. V dropped 2 bases and J dropped 0 bases, with 9 bases sitting between them. Germline V lookup: CDR1 LGHNA, CDR2 YSLEER. The CDR3 DNA reads TGCGCCAGCAGCCAACGACATACTAGCACAGATACGCAGTATTTT. Translating gives CASSQRHTSTDTQYF.

The V gene is TRBV7-9, the J gene TRBJ2-7; 8 bases are a match to TRBD1. This CDR3 spans 17 amino acids. Germline assignment: CDR1 SEHNR and CDR2 FQNEAQ (reference sequence). J lost 6 bases, V lost 4 bases, and 17 bases had no gene match. CDR3: CASSSGTQGAKGSEQYF. The CDR3 DNA reads TGTGCCAGCAGCTCGGGGACCCAGGGGGCGAAGGGTTCCGAGCAGTACTTC.

The chain has TRBV6-2 or TRBV6-3 and TRBJ1-3; possible D gene TRBD1, 6 bases. This CDR3 is built from 14 residues. V was trimmed by 6 bases and J by 4 bases, leaving 13 bases between them. CDR1 is MNHEY and CDR2 is SVGEGT in the germline V gene. This CDR3 reads CASSRGTLGNTIYF. Written as DNA, the CDR3 is TGTGCCAGCAGCCGAGGGACACTCGGAAACACCATATATTTT.

The chain joins TRBV2 to TRBJ1-2; D is possibly TRBD1 (6 bases). The CDR3 loop spans 14 amino acids. Germline V gene data show CDR1 as SNHLY and CDR2 as FYNNEI. The ends were cut back, 2 bases at V and 7 bases at J, with 14 bases in the middle. CDR3: CASSERGGIGGYTF. The CDR3 DNA is TGTGCCAGCAGTGAAAGGGGGGGGATCGGTGGCTACACCTTC.

The chain links TRBV12-5 to TRBJ1-6; D gene unclear. CDR1 and CDR2 from the germline V gene are LGHNT and FRNRAP. The length of the CDR3 is 16 residues. V lost 0 bases, J lost 4 bases, and 10 bases lay in between. The CDR3 is CASGLVTGPYNSPLHF. The CDR3 DNA follows: TGTGCTAGTGGTTTGGTCACGGGTCCTTATAATTCACCCCTCCACTTT.

This chain joins TRBV5-4 and TRBJ1-3; D gene uncertain. Germline V gives CDR1 SGHNT, CDR2 YYREEE (reference sequence). The CDR3 runs 15 residues. Trimming removed 0 bases from V and 2 bases from J, with 9 bases in between. The CDR3, as DNA: TGTGCCAGCAGCTTGGGAGGGAGCGCTGGAAACACCATATATTTT. The encoded protein is CASSLGGSAGNTIYF.

This rearrangement joins TRBV5-1 to TRBJ2-3, with TRBD1 matching over 11 bases. With 4 bases clipped from V and 4 bases from J, the junction kept 8 bases outside the gene matches. The length of the CDR3 is 16 residues. Germline V gene sequence: CDR1 SGHRS, CDR2 YFSETQ. CDR3 sequence (DNA): TGCGCCAGCAGCCCAACCGGGACAGGGGGTCCAGATACGCAGTATTTT. It specifies CASSPTGTGGPDTQYF.

This clone was seen only a few times. V is TRBV7-6 and J is TRBJ1-1; maybe TRBD1 (6 bases). The length of the CDR3 is 12 residues. From germline, CDR1 is SGHVS and CDR2 FNYEAQ. V lost 5 bases and J lost 10, with 14 bases in between. The CDR3 spells CASSAGQLVAFF. The CDR3 DNA sequence: TGTGCCAGCAGCGCAGGACAGTTGGTAGCTTTCTTT.

The V and J genes are TRBV14 and TRBJ2-7; D might be TRBD1 (6 bases). V shed 4 bases and J shed 0 bases, with 13 bases lying between them. This CDR3 spans 15 amino acids. The germline V gene has CDR1 SGHDN and CDR2 FVKESK. The DNA for the CDR3 is TGTGCCAGCAGCCCAGAGGGACACCCCTCCTACGAGCAGTACTTC. This codes for CASSPEGHPSYEQYF.

This clone occurred once. V gene TRBV7-2 combines with J gene TRBJ2-1; a possible D gene is TRBD2 (7 bases). CDR3 length: 13 amino acids. Germline CDR1 is SGHTA and CDR2 is FQGNSA. The CDR3 is CATRGASTNEQFF. The CDR3 nucleotides read TGTGCTACCCGGGGGGCATCTACCAATGAGCAGTTCTTC.

The genes are TRBV6-5 and TRBJ1-1, with TRBD1 as a possible D gene (5 bases). The CDR3 runs to 14 residues. Trimming stripped 0 bases from V and 5 bases from J, with 10 bases between. From germline, CDR1 is MNHEY and CDR2 SVGAGI. The DNA of the CDR3 is TGTGCCAGCAGTTACTCGCCAGGGAGGACTGAAGCTTTCTTT. Its protein product is CASSYSPGRTEAFF.